This T cell receptor (beta chain) was obtained from a study of CD8+ T cells in alopecia areata. Study as a whole: Treatment ran 6 to 18 months, with 6 months of follow-up afterward.

This CDR3 is 15 amino acids long. The V gene lost 5 bases and the J gene lost 7 bases, with 18 bases spanning the gap. Germline assignment: CDR1 MNHEY and CDR2 SMNVEV (reference sequence). Findings and limits, study-wide: TCRs were shared less clearly across patients than in mice, possibly for HLA-related reasons. Clonality in lesional scalp, especially alopecia totalis/universalis, exceeded that of normal scalp.

Sequencing used cDNA as its template, made by extracting RNA and reverse transcribing it. Measured with immunoSEQ multiplex PCR; TCRdb has only the in-frame clones, and not every one. The repertoire holds tens of thousands of clones, with roughly three fifths as singletons. Lesional scalp tissue (obtained by punch biopsy) and peripheral blood were collected from alopecia areata patients. With regard to this clone: Its antigen is currently unknown.

This clonotype was sampled from a human donor with alopecia areata. The sequencing used CD8+ T cells sorted from blood, collected at week 0. The V and J genes are TRBV27 and TRBJ1-5, with a possible D match to TRBD1 (6 bases). Written as DNA, the CDR3 is TGTGCCAGCAGTCTCGAACAGGGAGGCACGCAGCCCCAGCATTTT. Protein: CASSLEQGGTQPQHF.